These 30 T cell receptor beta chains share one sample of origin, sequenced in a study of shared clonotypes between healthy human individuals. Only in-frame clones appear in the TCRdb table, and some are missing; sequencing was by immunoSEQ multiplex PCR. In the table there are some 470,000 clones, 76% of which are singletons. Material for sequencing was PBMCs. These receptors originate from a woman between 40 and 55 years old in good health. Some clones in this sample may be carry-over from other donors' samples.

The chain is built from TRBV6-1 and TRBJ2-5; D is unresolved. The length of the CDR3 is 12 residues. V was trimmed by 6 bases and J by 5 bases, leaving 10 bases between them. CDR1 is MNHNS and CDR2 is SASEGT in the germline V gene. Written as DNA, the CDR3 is TGTGCCAGCAGCCGAGCTTTGGAGACCCAGTACTTC. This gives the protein CASSRALETQYF.

CDR3 sequence reads: CASSSGQGAYGYTF. CDR3 DNA: TGTGCCAGCAGCTCCGGACAGGGGGCCTATGGCTACACCTTC. This chain links TRBV7-3 with TRBJ1-2; TRBD1 matches 11 bases. CDR3 length: 14 residues. Germline assignment: CDR1 SGHTA and CDR2 FQGTGA. The V gene end was trimmed by 4 bases and the J gene end by 4 bases; junction bases not matched to a gene: 2.

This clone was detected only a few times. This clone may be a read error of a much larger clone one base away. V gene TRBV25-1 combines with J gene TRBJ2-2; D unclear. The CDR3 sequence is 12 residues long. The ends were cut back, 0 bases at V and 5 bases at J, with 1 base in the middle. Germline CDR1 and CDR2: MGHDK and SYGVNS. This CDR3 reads CASSEYTGELFF. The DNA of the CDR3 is TGTGCCAGCAGTGAATATACCGGGGAGCTGTTTTTT.

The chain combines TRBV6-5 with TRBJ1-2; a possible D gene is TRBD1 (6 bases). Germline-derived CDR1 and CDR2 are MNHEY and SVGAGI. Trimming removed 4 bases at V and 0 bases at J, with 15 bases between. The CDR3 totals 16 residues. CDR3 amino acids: CASSSRQVISNYGYTF. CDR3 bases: TGTGCCAGCAGTTCCCGACAGGTGATTTCTAACTATGGCTACACCTTC.

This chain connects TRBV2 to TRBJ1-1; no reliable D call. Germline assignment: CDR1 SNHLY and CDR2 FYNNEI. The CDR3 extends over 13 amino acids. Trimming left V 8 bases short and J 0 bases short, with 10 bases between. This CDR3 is CASGTLMNTEAFF. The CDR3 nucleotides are TGTGCCAGCGGAACTCTCATGAACACTGAAGCTTTCTTT.

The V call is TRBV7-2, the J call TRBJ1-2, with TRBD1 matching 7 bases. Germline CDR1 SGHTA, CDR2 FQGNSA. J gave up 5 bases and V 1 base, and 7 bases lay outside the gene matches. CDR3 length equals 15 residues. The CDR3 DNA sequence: TGTGCCAGCAGCTTAGGTGGGGACAGCATTTATGGCTACACCTTC. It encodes CASSLGGDSIYGYTF.

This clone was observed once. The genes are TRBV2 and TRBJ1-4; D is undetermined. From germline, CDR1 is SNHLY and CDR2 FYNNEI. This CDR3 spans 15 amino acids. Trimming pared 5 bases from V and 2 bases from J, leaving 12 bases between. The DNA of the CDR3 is TGTGCCAGCAGTTTTCAAGGGTGGACTAATGAAAAACTGTTTTTT. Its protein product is CASSFQGWTNEKLFF.

The CDR3 spells CASRAGTAVVGPQHF. CDR3 nucleotides: TGTGCCAGCAGGGCCGGGACCGCCGTCGTCGGGCCCCAGCATTTT. The chain combines TRBV6-5 with TRBJ1-5, with D maybe TRBD1 (5 bases). V lost 6 bases, J lost 9 bases, and 21 bases lay in between. The CDR3 contains 15 residues. Germline assignment: CDR1 MNHEY and CDR2 SVGAGI.

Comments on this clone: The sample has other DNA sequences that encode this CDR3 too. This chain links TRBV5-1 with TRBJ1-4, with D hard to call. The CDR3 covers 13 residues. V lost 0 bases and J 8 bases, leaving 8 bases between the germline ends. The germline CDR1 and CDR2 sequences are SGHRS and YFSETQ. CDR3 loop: CASSLGGGEKLFF. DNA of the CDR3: TGCGCCAGCAGCTTGGGAGGTGGGGAAAAACTGTTTTTT. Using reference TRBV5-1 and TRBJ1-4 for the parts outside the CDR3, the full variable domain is KAGVTQTPRYLIKTRGQQVTLSCSPISGHRSVSWYQQTPGQGLQFLFEYFSETQRNKGNFPGRFSGRQFSNSRSEMNVSTLELGDSALYLCASSLGGGEKLFFGSGTQLSVL.

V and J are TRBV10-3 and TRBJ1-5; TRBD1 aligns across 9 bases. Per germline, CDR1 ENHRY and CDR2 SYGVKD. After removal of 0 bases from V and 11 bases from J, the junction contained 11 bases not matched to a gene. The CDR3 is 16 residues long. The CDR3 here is CAISESWGQGGKAQHF. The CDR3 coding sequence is TGTGCCATCAGTGAGTCGTGGGGACAGGGTGGGAAAGCCCAGCATTTT.

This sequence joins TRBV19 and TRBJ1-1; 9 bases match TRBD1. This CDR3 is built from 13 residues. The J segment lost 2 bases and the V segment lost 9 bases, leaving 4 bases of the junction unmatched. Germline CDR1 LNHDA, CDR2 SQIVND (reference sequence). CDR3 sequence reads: CASGDRDNTEAFF. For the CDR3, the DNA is TGTGCCAGCGGGGACAGGGACAACACTGAAGCTTTCTTT.

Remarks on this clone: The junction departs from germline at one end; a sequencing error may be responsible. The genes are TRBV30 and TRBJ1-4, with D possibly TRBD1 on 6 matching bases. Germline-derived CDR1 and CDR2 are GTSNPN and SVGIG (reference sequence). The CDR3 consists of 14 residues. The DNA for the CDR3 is TGTGCCTGGAGTTTGGGGGGCCTAAATGAAGAACTGTTTTTT. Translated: CAWSLGGLNEELFF.

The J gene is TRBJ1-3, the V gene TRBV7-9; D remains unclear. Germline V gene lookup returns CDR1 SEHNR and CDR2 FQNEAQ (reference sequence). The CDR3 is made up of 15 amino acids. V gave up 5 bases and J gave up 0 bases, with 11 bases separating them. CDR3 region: CASSPYSSSGNTIYF. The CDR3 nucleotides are TGTGCCAGCAGCCCCTACTCTAGCTCTGGAAACACCATATATTTT.

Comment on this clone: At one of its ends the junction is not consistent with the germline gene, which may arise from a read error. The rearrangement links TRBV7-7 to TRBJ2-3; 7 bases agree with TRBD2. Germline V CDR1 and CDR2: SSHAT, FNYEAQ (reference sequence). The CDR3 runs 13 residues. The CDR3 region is CASSPSGGDTQYF. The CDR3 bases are TGTGCTAGCAGCCCCTCGGGGGGAGATACGCAGTATTTT. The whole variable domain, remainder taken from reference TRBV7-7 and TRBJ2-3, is GAGVSQSPRYKVTKRGQDVTLRCDPISSHATLYWYQQALGQGPEFLTYFNYEAQPDKSGLPSDRFSAERPEGSISTLTIQRTEQRDSAMYRCASSPSGGDTQYFGPGTRLTVL.

CDR3 region: CAGGTRGRARIDEQFF. As DNA, the CDR3 is TGTGCCGGAGGCACTCGCGGGAGGGCTAGGATAGATGAGCAGTTCTTC. The chain uses TRBV28 and TRBJ2-1; 9 bases are a match to TRBD2. CDR3 length: 16 residues. Germline CDR1 and CDR2: MDHEN and SYDVKM. Losses at the gene ends were 11 bases for V and 8 bases for J; bases not matched to a gene: 19.

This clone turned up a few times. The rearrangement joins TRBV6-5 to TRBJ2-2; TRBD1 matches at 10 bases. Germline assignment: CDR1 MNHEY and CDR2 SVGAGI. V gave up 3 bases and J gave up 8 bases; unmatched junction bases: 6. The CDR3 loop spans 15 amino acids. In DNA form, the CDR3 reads TGTGCCAGCAGTTATGGGGGACAGGGGCAAGGGGAGCTGTTTTTT. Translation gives CASSYGGQGQGELFF.

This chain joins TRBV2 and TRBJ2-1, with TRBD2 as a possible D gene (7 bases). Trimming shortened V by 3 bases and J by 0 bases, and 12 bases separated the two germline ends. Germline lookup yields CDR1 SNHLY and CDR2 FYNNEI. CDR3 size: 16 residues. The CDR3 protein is CASSERGGSSYNEQFF. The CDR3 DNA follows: TGTGCCAGCAGTGAGAGGGGGGGGAGCTCCTACAATGAGCAGTTCTTC.

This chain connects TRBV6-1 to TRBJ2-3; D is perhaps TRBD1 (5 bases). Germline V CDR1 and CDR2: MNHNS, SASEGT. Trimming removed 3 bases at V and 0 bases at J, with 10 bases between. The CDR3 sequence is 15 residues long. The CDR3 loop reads CASSDQAGSTDTQYF. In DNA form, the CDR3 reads TGTGCCAGCAGTGATCAGGCAGGGAGCACAGATACGCAGTATTTT.

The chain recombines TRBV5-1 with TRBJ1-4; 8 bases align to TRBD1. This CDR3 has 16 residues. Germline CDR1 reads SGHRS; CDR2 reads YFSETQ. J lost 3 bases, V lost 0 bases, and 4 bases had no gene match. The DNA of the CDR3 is TGCGCCAGCAGCTTGGAGAGACAGGGGTCTAATGAAAAACTGTTTTTT. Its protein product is CASSLERQGSNEKLFF.

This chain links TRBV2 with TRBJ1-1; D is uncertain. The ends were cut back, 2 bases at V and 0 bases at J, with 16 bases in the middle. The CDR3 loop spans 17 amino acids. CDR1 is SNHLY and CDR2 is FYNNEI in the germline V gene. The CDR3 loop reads CASSEILAGPMNTEAFF. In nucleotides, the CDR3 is TGTGCCAGCAGTGAAATTCTGGCAGGCCCAATGAACACTGAAGCTTTCTTT.

The DNA of the CDR3 is TGTGCCAGCAGACCATTGGGCGGGGACTCCTACGAGCAGTACTTC. This translates into CASRPLGGDSYEQYF. This sequence joins TRBV6-5 and TRBJ2-7; D might be TRBD2 (6 bases). Germline V gene lookup returns CDR1 MNHEY and CDR2 SVGAGI. The ends were cut back, 6 bases at V and 0 bases at J, with 15 bases in the middle. The CDR3 is 15 amino acids.

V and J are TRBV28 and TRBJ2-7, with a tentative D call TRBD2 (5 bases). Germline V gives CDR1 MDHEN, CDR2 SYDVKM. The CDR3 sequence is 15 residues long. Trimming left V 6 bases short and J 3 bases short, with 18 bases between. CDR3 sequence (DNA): TGTGCCAGCAGCCGACCCGGGCTAGCCGACTACGAGCAGTACTTC. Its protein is CASSRPGLADYEQYF.

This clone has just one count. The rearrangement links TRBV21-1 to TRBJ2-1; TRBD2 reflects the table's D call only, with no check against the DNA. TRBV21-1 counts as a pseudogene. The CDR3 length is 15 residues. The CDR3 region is CASSKATTSVYEQFF. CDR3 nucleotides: TGTGCCAGCAGCAAAGCGACGACTAGCGTGTATGAGCAGTTCTTC.

The CDR3 DNA reads as TGTGCCAGCAGCTTAATCCGTCTGGGCGGACGGTACGAGCAGTACTTC. Translated, it gives CASSLIRLGGRYEQYF. J is TRBJ2-7 and V is TRBV7-2, with D uncertain. Germline CDR1 and CDR2: SGHTA and FQGNSA. Trimming removed 2 bases from V and 4 bases from J, with 18 bases in between. This CDR3 contains 16 residues.

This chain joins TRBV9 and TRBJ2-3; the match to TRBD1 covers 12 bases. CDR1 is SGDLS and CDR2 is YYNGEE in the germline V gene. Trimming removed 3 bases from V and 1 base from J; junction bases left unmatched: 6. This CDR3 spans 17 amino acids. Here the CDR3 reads CASSAGGTGGGTDTQYF. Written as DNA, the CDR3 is TGTGCCAGCAGCGCAGGGGGGACAGGGGGCGGCACAGATACGCAGTATTTT.

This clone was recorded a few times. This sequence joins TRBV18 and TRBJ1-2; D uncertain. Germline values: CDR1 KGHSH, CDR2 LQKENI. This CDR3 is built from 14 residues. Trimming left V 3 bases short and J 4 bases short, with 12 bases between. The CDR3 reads CASSPPFGSYGYTF. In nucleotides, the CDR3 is TGTGCCAGCTCACCTCCTTTCGGGTCCTATGGCTACACCTTC.

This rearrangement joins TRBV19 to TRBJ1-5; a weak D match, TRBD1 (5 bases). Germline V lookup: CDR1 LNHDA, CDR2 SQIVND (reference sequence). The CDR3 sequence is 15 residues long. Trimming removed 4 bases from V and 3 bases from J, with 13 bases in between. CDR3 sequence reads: CASSRTSVINQPQHF. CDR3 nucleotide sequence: TGTGCCAGTAGTAGGACATCGGTTATCAATCAGCCCCAGCATTTT.

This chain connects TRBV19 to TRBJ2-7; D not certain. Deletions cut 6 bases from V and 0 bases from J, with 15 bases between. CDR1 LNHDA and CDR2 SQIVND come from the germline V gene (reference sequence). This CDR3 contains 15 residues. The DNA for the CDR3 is TGTGCCAGTAGGGGATTCGGCCTAAGCTCCTACGAGCAGTACTTC. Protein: CASRGFGLSSYEQYF.

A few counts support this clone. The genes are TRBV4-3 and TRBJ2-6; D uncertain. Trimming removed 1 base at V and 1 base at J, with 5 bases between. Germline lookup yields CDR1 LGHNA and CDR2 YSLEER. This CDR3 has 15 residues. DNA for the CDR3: TGCGCCAGCAGCCAAGCGGGTTCTGGGGCCAACGTCCTGACTTTC. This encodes CASSQAGSGANVLTF.

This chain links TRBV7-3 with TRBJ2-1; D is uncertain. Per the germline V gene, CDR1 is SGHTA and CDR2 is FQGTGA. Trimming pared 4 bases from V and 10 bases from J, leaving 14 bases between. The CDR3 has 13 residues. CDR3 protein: CASSSEAFGEQFF. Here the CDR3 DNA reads TGTGCCAGCAGCTCAGAGGCCTTCGGCGAGCAGTTCTTC.